These 4 T cell receptor beta chains originate from one sample sequenced in a study of cytomegalovirus exposure and HLA in healthy donors. The study ran its PCR with 60 Vbeta and 13 Jbeta primers. The method was immunoSEQ multiplex PCR; TCRdb's version includes in-frame clones alone and lacks a portion of them. The sample contains around 150,000 clones, around 63% of which appear only once. Material for sequencing was PBMCs. The receptors stem from a human donor in good health.

This clone was observed a few times. This rearrangement joins TRBV6-5 to TRBJ2-5, with TRBD1 matching 9 bases. J was trimmed by 5 bases and V by 10 bases; bases with no gene match: 14. The CDR3 is 15 amino acids. Germline loops: CDR1 MNHEY, CDR2 SVGAGI. The CDR3 loop is CATLRGQGMWETQYF. CDR3 in DNA: TGTGCCACCCTAAGGGGACAGGGTATGTGGGAGACCCAGTACTTC.

This clone came up once. The V call is TRBV4-3, the J call TRBJ1-5; TRBD1 might be the D (5 bases). V was trimmed by 0 bases and J by 6 bases, leaving 12 bases between them. Germline V lookup: CDR1 LGHNA, CDR2 YSLEER. This CDR3 region has 15 residues. The CDR3 protein is CASSQDQGSAQPQHF. Here the CDR3 DNA reads TGCGCCAGCAGCCAAGACCAGGGTTCGGCTCAGCCCCAGCATTTT.

The chain uses TRBV7-3 and TRBJ2-2, with 7 bases matching TRBD2. CDR1 is SGHTA and CDR2 is FQGTGA in the germline V gene. This CDR3 region has 14 residues. The junction had 7 bases not matched to a gene; V was cut back by 6 bases and J by 6 bases. The CDR3 region has the DNA TGTGCCAGCAGTCGACTAGCTAACGCCGGGGAGCTGTTTTTT. It encodes CASSRLANAGELFF.

The chain carries TRBV6-5 and TRBJ1-3, with D uncertain. Germline loops: CDR1 MNHEY, CDR2 SVGAGI. The CDR3 spans 13 residues. Trimming cost V 7 bases and J 0 bases, with 7 bases left between them. Here the CDR3 DNA reads TGTGCCAGCATAAGCTACTCTGGAAACACCATATATTTT. Translating gives CASISYSGNTIYF.